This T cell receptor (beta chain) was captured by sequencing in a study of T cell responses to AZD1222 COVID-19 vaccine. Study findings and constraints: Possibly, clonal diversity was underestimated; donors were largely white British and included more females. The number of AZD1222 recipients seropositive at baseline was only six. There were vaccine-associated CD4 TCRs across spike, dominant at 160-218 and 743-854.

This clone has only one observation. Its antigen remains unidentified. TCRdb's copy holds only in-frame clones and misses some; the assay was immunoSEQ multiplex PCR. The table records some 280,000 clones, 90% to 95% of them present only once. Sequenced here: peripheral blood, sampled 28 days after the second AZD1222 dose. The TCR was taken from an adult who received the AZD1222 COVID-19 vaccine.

In nucleotides, the CDR3 is TGTGCCAGCGGGGGCAGAACCTACGAGCAGTACTTC. Translation: CASGGRTYEQYF. This rearrangement joins TRBV2 to TRBJ2-7; perhaps TRBD1 as D (6 bases). Germline CDR1 reads SNHLY; CDR2 reads FYNNEI. Between the trimmed V and J ends, which lost 8 bases and 2 bases, there was a span of 10 bases. CDR3 length: 12 amino acids.